The 7 T cell receptor beta chains below all came from one sample that was sequenced in a study of cytomegalovirus exposure and HLA in healthy donors. Both 60 Vbeta primers and 13 Jbeta primers went into the PCR. TCRdb keeps only in-frame clones here, not all; method: immunoSEQ multiplex PCR. This table holds some 150,000 clones, roughly 76% found once. Material: PBMCs. All receptors derive from a man between 60 and 70 years old in good health and CMV-seronegative.

V gene TRBV5-1 combines with J gene TRBJ2-1; TRBD2 agrees at 8 bases. The germline CDR1 and CDR2 sequences are SGHRS and YFSETQ. CDR3 size: 15 residues. With 4 bases clipped from V and 8 bases from J, the junction kept 11 bases outside the gene matches. The CDR3 here is CASSLRAGGLDEQFF. Here the CDR3 DNA reads TGCGCCAGCAGCCTTAGGGCGGGGGGCCTTGATGAGCAGTTCTTC.

The rearrangement links TRBV7-8 to TRBJ2-7, with D perhaps TRBD1 (6 bases). Germline CDR1 and CDR2: SGHVS and FQNEAQ. This CDR3 region has 16 residues. Trimming removed 3 bases from V and 3 bases from J, with 18 bases in between. DNA for the CDR3: TGTGCCAGCAGCTTCCTACAGGGTTTAAAAGACTACGAGCAGTACTTC. This gives the protein CASSFLQGLKDYEQYF.

The sample holds a few counts of this clone. V and J are TRBV11-3 and TRBJ2-7, with TRBD2 matching 7 bases. The CDR3 loop spans 12 amino acids. V lost 6 bases and J lost 11; bases outside the gene matches: 10. The germline gives CDR1 SGHNT, CDR2 YENEEA. This chain's CDR3 is CASRERGRGEYF. The CDR3 DNA sequence: TGTGCCAGCAGAGAGCGGGGCAGAGGGGAGTACTTC.

This clone was detected only once. The chain links TRBV25-1 to TRBJ2-5; the D gene is possibly TRBD1 (6 bases). The V end lost 5 bases, the J end lost 4 bases, and 11 bases lay between the germline ends. Germline CDR1 and CDR2: MGHDK and SYGVNS. There are 13 residues in the CDR3. CDR3 sequence reads: CASSKQGRETQYF. Here the CDR3 DNA reads TGTGCCAGCAGTAAGCAGGGGCGAGAGACCCAGTACTTC.

The count of this clone is one. The chain links TRBV23-1 to TRBJ1-5; D ambiguous. TRBV23-1 is noted as an ORF with a role that remains uncertain. The CDR3 contains 16 residues. Trimming pared 0 bases from V and 4 bases from J, leaving 13 bases between. CDR3 in DNA: TGCGCCAGCAGTCAATCGTCTGAACCGGGGAATCAGCCCCAGCATTTT. It encodes CASSQSSEPGNQPQHF.

The chain employs TRBV5-1 and TRBJ2-7; 8 positions agree with TRBD1. The CDR3 is 18 residues long. Germline V gives CDR1 SGHRS, CDR2 YFSETQ. Trimming cost V 1 base and J 3 bases; bases outside gene matches: 15. DNA of the CDR3: TGCGCCAGCAGCTTGAGGGGCCCGACAGGGGCAAAGGGCTACGAGCAGTACTTC. Its translation is CASSLRGPTGAKGYEQYF.

V gene TRBV7-7 combines with J gene TRBJ2-2; 8 nucleotides agree with TRBD1. Germline lookup yields CDR1 SSHAT and CDR2 FNYEAQ (reference sequence). Trimming removed 5 bases from V and 6 bases from J; junction bases left unmatched: 8. This CDR3 region has 15 residues. The chain's CDR3 is CASSTDRAESGELFF. CDR3 nucleotide sequence: TGTGCCAGCAGCACGGACAGGGCGGAGTCCGGGGAGCTGTTTTTT.